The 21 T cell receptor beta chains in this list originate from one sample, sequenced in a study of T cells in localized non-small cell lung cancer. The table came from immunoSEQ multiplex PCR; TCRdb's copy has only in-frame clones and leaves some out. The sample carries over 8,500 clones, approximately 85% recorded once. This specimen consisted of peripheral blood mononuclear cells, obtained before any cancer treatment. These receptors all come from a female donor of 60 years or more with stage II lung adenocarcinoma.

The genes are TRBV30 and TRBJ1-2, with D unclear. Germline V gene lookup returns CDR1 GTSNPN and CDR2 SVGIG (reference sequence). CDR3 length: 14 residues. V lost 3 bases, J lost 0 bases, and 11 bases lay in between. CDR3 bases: TGTGCCTGGAGCCGACATACTTCTAACTATGGCTACACCTTC. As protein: CAWSRHTSNYGYTF.

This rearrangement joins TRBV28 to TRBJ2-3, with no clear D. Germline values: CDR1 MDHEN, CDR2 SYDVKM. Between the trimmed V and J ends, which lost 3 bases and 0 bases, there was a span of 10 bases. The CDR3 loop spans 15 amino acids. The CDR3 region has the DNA TGTGCCAGCAGTTTCGTCCAGAGAAGCACAGATACGCAGTATTTT. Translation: CASSFVQRSTDTQYF. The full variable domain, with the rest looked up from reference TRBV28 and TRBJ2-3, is DVKVTQSSRYLVKRTGEKVFLECVQDMDHENMFWYRQDPGLGLRLIYFSYDVKMKEKGDIPEGYSVSREKKERFSLILESASTNQTSMYLCASSFVQRSTDTQYFGPGTRLTVL.

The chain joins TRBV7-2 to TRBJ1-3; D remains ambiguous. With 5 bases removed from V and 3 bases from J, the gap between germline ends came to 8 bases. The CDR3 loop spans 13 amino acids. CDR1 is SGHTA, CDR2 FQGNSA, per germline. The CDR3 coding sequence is TGTGCCAGCAGCGCCTCGGTTGGAAACACCATATATTTT. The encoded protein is CASSASVGNTIYF.

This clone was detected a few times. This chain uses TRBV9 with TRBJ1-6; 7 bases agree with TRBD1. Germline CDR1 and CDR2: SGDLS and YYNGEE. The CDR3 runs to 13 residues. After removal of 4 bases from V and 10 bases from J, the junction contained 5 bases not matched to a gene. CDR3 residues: CASSPDRESPLHF. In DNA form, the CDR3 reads TGTGCCAGCAGCCCTGACAGGGAATCACCCCTCCACTTT.

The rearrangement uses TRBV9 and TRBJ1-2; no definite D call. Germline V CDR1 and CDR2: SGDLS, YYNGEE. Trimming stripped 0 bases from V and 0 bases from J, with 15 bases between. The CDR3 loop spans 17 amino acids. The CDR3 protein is CASSVGASGFTNYGYTF. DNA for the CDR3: TGTGCCAGCAGCGTAGGGGCCTCTGGGTTCACTAACTATGGCTACACCTTC.

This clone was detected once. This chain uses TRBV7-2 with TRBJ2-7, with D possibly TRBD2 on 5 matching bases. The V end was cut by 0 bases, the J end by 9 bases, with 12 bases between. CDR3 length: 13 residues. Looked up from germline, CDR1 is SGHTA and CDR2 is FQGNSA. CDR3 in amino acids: CASSLAIRERQYF. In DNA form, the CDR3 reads TGTGCCAGCAGCTTAGCTATCCGGGAACGGCAGTACTTC.

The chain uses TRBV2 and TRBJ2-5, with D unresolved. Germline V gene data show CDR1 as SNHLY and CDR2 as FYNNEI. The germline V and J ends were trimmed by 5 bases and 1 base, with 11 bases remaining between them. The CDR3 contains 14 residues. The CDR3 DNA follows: TGTGCCAGCAGTTCACTCCAGGTCCAAGAGACCCAGTACTTC. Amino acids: CASSSLQVQETQYF. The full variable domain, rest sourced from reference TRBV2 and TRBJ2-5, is EPEVTQTPSHQVTQMGQEVILRCVPISNHLYFYWYRQILGQKVEFLVSFYNNEISEKSEIFDDQFSVERPDGSNFTLKIRSTKLEDSAMYFCASSSLQVQETQYFGPGTRLLVL.

The chain's CDR3 is CASSMGGRNTEAFF. For the CDR3, the DNA is TGTGCCAGTAGTATGGGGGGGAGGAACACTGAAGCTTTCTTT. J is TRBJ1-1 and V is TRBV19, with D possibly matching TRBD1 (5 bases). CDR3 length: 14 amino acids. CDR1 is LNHDA and CDR2 is SQIVND in the germline V gene (reference sequence). Trimming took off 3 bases at V and 1 base at J, with 9 bases between the two ends.

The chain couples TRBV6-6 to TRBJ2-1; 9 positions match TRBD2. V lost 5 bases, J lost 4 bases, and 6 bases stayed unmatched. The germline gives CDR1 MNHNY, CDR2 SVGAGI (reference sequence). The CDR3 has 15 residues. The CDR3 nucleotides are TGTGCCAGCAGTACCGGGACTAGCAGATACAATGAGCAGTTCTTC. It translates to CASSTGTSRYNEQFF.

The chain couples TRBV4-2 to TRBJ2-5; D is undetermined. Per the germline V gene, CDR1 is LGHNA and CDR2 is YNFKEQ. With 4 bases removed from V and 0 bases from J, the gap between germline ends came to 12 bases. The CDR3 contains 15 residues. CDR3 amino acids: CASSPARAYQETQYF. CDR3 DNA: TGTGCCAGCAGCCCTGCTAGGGCGTACCAAGAGACCCAGTACTTC.

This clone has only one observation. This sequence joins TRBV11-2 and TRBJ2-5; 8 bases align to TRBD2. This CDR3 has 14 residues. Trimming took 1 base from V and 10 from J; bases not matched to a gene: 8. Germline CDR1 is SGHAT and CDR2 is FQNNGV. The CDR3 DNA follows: TGTGCCAGCAGCTTAGTGGCAGCGGGAGTGAACCAGTACTTC. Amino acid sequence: CASSLVAAGVNQYF.

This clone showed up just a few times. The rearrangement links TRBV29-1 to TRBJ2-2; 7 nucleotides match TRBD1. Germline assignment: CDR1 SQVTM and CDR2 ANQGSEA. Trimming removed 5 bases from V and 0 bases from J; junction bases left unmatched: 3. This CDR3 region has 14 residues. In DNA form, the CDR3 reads TGCAGCGTTAGGGACAGAACGAACACCGGGGAGCTGTTTTTT. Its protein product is CSVRDRTNTGELFF.

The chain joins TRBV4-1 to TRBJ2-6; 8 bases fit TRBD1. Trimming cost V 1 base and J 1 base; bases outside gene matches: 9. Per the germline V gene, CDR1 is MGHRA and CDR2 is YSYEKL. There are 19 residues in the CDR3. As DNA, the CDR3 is TGCGCCAGCAGCCAAGGTTTGGCAGGGGGCAGTTCTGGGGCCAACGTCCTGACTTTC. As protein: CASSQGLAGGSSGANVLTF.

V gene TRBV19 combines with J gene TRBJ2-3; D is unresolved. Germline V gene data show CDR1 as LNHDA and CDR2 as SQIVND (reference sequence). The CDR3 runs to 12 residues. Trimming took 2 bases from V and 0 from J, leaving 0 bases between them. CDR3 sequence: CASSISTDTQYF. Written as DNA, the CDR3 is TGTGCCAGTAGTATAAGCACAGATACGCAGTATTTT.

CDR3 nucleotide sequence: TGTGCCATCAGTACCCGACAGGGTAACACTGAAGCTTTCTTT. It translates to CAISTRQGNTEAFF. The chain combines TRBV10-3 with TRBJ1-1; the match to TRBD1 covers 7 bases. V shed 5 bases and J 2 bases; nucleotides not matched to a gene: 5. The CDR3 loop spans 14 amino acids. Germline V lookup: CDR1 ENHRY, CDR2 SYGVKD.

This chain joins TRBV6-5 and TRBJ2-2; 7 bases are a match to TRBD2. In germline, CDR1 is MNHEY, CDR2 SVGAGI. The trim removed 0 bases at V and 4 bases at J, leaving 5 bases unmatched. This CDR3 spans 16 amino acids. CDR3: CASSYSTSVPTGELFF. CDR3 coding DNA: TGTGCCAGCAGTTACTCAACTAGCGTTCCCACCGGGGAGCTGTTTTTT.

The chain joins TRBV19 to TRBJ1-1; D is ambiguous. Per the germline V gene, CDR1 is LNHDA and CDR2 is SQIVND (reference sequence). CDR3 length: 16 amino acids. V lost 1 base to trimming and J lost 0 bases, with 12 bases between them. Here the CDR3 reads CASSIGIGQLNTEAFF. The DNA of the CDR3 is TGTGCCAGTAGTATAGGTATCGGGCAGTTGAACACTGAAGCTTTCTTT.

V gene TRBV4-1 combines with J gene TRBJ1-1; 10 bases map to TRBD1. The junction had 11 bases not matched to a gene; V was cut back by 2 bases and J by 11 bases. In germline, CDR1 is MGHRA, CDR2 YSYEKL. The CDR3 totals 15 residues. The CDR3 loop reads CASSQNSAGTGVAFF. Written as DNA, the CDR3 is TGCGCCAGCAGCCAAAATTCGGCCGGGACAGGGGTGGCTTTCTTT.

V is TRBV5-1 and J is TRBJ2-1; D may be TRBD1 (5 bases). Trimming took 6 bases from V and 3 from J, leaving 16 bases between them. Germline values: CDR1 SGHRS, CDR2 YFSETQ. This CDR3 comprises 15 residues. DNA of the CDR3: TGCGCCAGCACCCCGGCAGGGTCAATCTACAATGAGCAGTTCTTC. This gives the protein CASTPAGSIYNEQFF.

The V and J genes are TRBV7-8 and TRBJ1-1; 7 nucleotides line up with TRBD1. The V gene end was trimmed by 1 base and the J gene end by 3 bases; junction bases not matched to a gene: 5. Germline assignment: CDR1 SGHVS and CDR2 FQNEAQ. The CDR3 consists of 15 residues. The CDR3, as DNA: TGTGCCAGCAGCTTAGAAGACAGGGTATACACTGAAGCTTTCTTT. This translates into CASSLEDRVYTEAFF. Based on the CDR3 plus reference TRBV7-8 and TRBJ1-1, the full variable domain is GAGVSQSPRYKVAKRGQDVALRCDPISGHVSLFWYQQALGQGPEFLTYFQNEAQLDKSGLPSDRFFAERPEGSVSTLKIQRTQQEDSAVYLCASSLEDRVYTEAFFGQGTRLTVV.

CDR3 DNA: TGTGCCAGCAGCCCACCCCGGGACAGGGGCACATTTGAGCAGTTCTTC. Encoded protein: CASSPPRDRGTFEQFF. V gene TRBV5-5 combines with J gene TRBJ2-1; 10 bases align to TRBD1. CDR3 length: 16 residues. J was trimmed by 9 bases and V by 4 bases; bases with no gene match: 13. Germline-derived CDR1 and CDR2 are SGHKS and YYEKEE (reference sequence).